The rows below give T cell receptor beta chains drawn from one sample of a study of cytomegalovirus exposure and HLA in healthy donors. Sequencing was performed with immunoSEQ multiplex PCR; in TCRdb, only in-frame clones are kept and a portion is missing. Of roughly 60,000 clones in the sample, about 96% were seen once. Material: PBMCs. Receptors originate from a man in his late teens or twenties in good health and CMV-seronegative. The CDR3 runs from the conserved cysteine through the conserved F or W. D genes are given only for firm matches. Expanded clones are given a class, and other clones once, few, many or no size at all.

j_call v_call clone_size d_call cdr3_nt cdr3_aa
TRBJ1-1 TRBV5-6 - - TGTGCCAGCAGTCCCCAGTTATGGACTGAAGCTTTCTTT CASSPQLWTEAFF
TRBJ2-3 TRBV11-3 once TRBD2 TGTGCCAGCAGCTTAGGAGCGGGAAGCGATACGCAGTATTTT CASSLGAGSDTQYF
TRBJ1-5 TRBV19 - - TGTGCCAGCAAGTATGAGGGTATGGGCAATCAGCCCCAGCATTTT CASKYEGMGNQPQHF
TRBJ1-2 TRBV9 - - TGTGCCAGCAGCGTGGGGCAGGCCGACTATGGCTACACCTTC CASSVGQADYGYTF
TRBJ2-1 TRBV29-1 - TRBD2 TGCAGCGTTGTTGATTGGGGGAGGGCCGAGGTGAATGAGCAGTTCTTC CSVVDWGRAEVNEQFF
TRBJ2-1 TRBV27 - TRBD2 TGTGCCAGCAGGCCCCCTCCAGCGGGAGTCTACAATGAGCAGTTCTTC CASRPPPAGVYNEQFF
TRBJ2-3 TRBV30 - - TGTGCCTCATCGTGGGGCGGACCCACAGATACGCAGTATTTT CASSWGGPTDTQYF
TRBJ2-7 TRBV5-6 - - TGTGCCAGCAGCCCTGGGACTTCCGAGCAGTACTTC CASSPGTSEQYF
TRBJ2-5 TRBV21-1 once - TGTGCCAGCCGATCCATGGACTTAAATGAGACCCAGTACTTC CASRSMDLNETQYF
TRBJ1-5 TRBV16 - - TGTGCCAGCAGCCAGGGGGCGGGCAATCAGCCCCAGCATTTT CASSQGAGNQPQHF
TRBJ2-3 TRBV7-9 - TRBD2 TGTGCCAGCAGCTTAGGGGGACTAGTCTTTTACACAGATACGCAGTATTTT CASSLGGLVFYTDTQYF
TRBJ1-5 TRBV28 - - TGTGCCAGCAGTTTATGGGCAGACAATCAGCCCCAGCATTTT CASSLWADNQPQHF
TRBJ2-1 TRBV18 - - TGTGCCAGCTCACCGTCGGCGGGGCACATCAATGAGCAGTTCTTC CASSPSAGHINEQFF
TRBJ1-1 TRBV11-3 - - TGTGCCAGCAGTCACAGGGTGAACACTGAAGCTTTCTTT CASSHRVNTEAFF
TRBJ2-7 TRBV5-1 - - TGCGCCAGCAGCTCCCCCCCCGGTCACGAGCAGTACTTC CASSSPPGHEQYF
TRBJ2-5 TRBV5-1 - - TGCGCCAGCAGCCCTACTTTCGAGACCCAGTACTTC CASSPTFETQYF
TRBJ1-1 TRBV7-9 - - TGTGCCAGCAGCCGCAGTGAGAACACTGAAGCTTTCTTT CASSRSENTEAFF
TRBJ2-7 TRBV28 - - TGTGCCAGCAGTTTCGCACCGGGACTTGGGGACGAGCAGTACTTC CASSFAPGLGDEQYF
TRBJ2-3 TRBV10-3 once - TGTGCCATCAGAAGCCTTGATACGCAGTATTTT CAIRSLDTQYF
TRBJ1-2 TRBV27 - TRBD1 TGTGCCAGCAGCCCACAGGGGGGGCGCCTTTATGGCTACACCTTC CASSPQGGRLYGYTF
TRBJ1-3 TRBV6-1 - TRBD1 TGTGCCAGCAGGAAAGAGGAGGGGGCATTAAACACCATATATTTT CASRKEEGALNTIYF
TRBJ2-5 TRBV28 - - TGTGCCAGCAGCCTAGATCAGGGGCCAGAGACCCAGTACTTC CASSLDQGPETQYF
TRBJ1-4 TRBV7-8 few - TGTGCCAGCAGCCCACTACAGGTTTATTTTGCAACTAATGAAAAACTGTTTTTT CASSPLQVYFATNEKLFF
TRBJ2-7 TRBV18 - - TGTGCCAGCTCACCGCCCACAGGGCTAACCTCCTACGAGCAGTACTTC CASSPPTGLTSYEQYF